These T cell receptor beta chains were read from a single sample in a study of T cell responses to AZD1222 COVID-19 vaccine. Method: immunoSEQ multiplex PCR; TCRdb's copy keeps in-frame clones and lacks some. The sample holds more than 150,000 clones; around 90% are singletons and the top ten take 0.95% to 1%. The sequences come from peripheral blood, collected on day 0 of AZD1222 vaccination. The receptor set was obtained from an adult in good health. The CDR3 runs from the conserved cysteine through the conserved F or W.

V gene	J gene	CDR3 protein
TRBV7-3	TRBJ2-1	CASSENRVSNEQFF
TRBV5-4	TRBJ1-2	CASSLIQGGYTF
TRBV7-2	TRBJ2-3	CASSPGQNTDTQYF
TRBV9	TRBJ2-1	CASSPTGIAYNEQFF
TRBV16	TRBJ2-7	CASSRRGHPYEQYF
TRBV9	TRBJ2-3	CASSVSAGLNTDTQYF
TRBV5-1	TRBJ1-4	CASKGQATNEKLFF
TRBV3-1/TRBV3-2	TRBJ1-1	CASSPGTGGDRGAFF
TRBV19	TRBJ2-7	CASSIVSLRASEQYF
TRBV2	TRBJ2-4	CASYTTKIGGGPYLAKNIQYF
TRBV27	TRBJ2-7	CASTRQGGLYEQYF
TRBV27	TRBJ1-6	CASSFGQGNSPLHF
TRBV28	TRBJ2-3	CASSRSGLPDTDTQYF
TRBV4-3	TRBJ2-7	CASSLGAGNTYEQYF
TRBV4-3	TRBJ1-1	CASSQDLLGGGMNTEAFF
TRBV4-1	TRBJ1-1	CASRNRALNTEAFF
TRBV5-5	TRBJ1-2	CASSFRVDTNYGYTF
TRBV6-5	TRBJ2-7	CASRVPGLVNEQYF
TRBV11-2	TRBJ2-4	CASSLVLAKNIQYF
TRBV6-5	TRBJ2-7	CASRVGVAAYEQYF
TRBV19	TRBJ2-1	CASSMVRLTSYNEQFF
TRBV5-6	TRBJ2-3	CASSGTVQRGADTQYF
TRBV9	TRBJ2-2	CASSRGSGELFF
TRBV5-1	TRBJ1-6	CASSSQGLGDSPLHF
TRBV7-9	TRBJ1-4	CASSLRTATNEKLFF
TRBV28	TRBJ2-1	CASSLSRDSIYNEQFF
TRBV19	TRBJ1-5	CASSSTGRLGNQPQHF
TRBV6-6	TRBJ2-7	CASSKPGQGYEQYF
TRBV4-1	TRBJ2-7	CASSQAQGGNEQYF
TRBV27	TRBJ1-4	CASSFLLTSPNEKLFF
TRBV24-1	TRBJ2-1	CATSDPQTGDPYNEQFF
TRBV18	TRBJ2-5	CASSPRTGGETQYF
TRBV3-1/TRBV3-2	TRBJ1-1	CASSQDGSRNTEAFF
TRBV9	TRBJ1-2	CASSVASRGGYGYTF
TRBV9	TRBJ2-3	CASSPGLAGQHTQYF